Listed here are 25 T cell receptor beta chains from one sample, sequenced in a study of blood T cell repertoires in COVID-19. Generated by immunoSEQ multiplex PCR, the TCRdb table keeps only in-frame clones and is missing some. The table records 450,000 to 500,000 clones, around 87% of them present only once. Sequenced input: PBMCs or T cells enriched from blood (not recorded which). Receptor source: a woman younger than 30 who had recovered from COVID-19.

In its sample, this clone was seen a few times. This sequence joins TRBV2 and TRBJ1-5, with a possible D match to TRBD1 (6 bases). The CDR3 covers 17 residues. CDR1 is SNHLY and CDR2 is FYNNEI in the germline V gene. The V end lost 6 bases, the J end lost 4 bases, and 22 bases lay between the germline ends. The CDR3 region is CASSLIRQGSGNQPQHF. The CDR3 DNA reads as TGTGCCAGCAGCCTCATCCGTCAGGGGTCGGGAAATCAGCCCCAGCATTTT.

The rearrangement uses TRBV6-2 or TRBV6-3 and TRBJ1-1; D is possibly TRBD1 (5 bases). The CDR3 sequence is 13 residues long. Germline loops: CDR1 MNHEY, CDR2 SVGEGT. Deletions cut 4 bases from V and 9 bases from J, with 15 bases between. The CDR3 bases are TGTGCCAGCAGTTTCCCGGGACTCCAAAAAGCTTTCTTT. Protein: CASSFPGLQKAFF.

The J gene is TRBJ2-1, the V gene TRBV5-5; maybe TRBD2 (6 bases). CDR3 length: 13 amino acids. Germline assignment: CDR1 SGHKS and CDR2 YYEKEE (reference sequence). Trimming took off 5 bases at V and 10 bases at J, with 16 bases between the two ends. Here the CDR3 DNA reads TGTGCCAGCAGTTCCGGGAGAGAAGGGGAGCAGTTCTTC. Amino acids: CASSSGREGEQFF.

This chain joins TRBV5-3 and TRBJ2-2; D might be TRBD2 (5 bases). TRBV5-3 is sorted into the ORF group, with uncertain function. The germline V and J ends were trimmed by 8 bases and 1 base, with 12 bases remaining between them. The CDR3 has 14 residues. Here the CDR3 DNA reads TGTGCCAGCACCCTACGGGAGAACACCGGGGAGCTGTTTTTT. Amino acids: CASTLRENTGELFF.

This clone was seen only once. The rearrangement links TRBV27 to TRBJ1-4, with D unclear. V was trimmed by 1 base and J by 4 bases, leaving 4 bases between them. Germline V CDR1 and CDR2: MNHEY, SMNVEV (reference sequence). There are 13 residues in the CDR3. The CDR3 sequence is CASSLLYNEKLFF. The CDR3 DNA follows: TGTGCCAGCAGTTTATTATATAATGAAAAACTGTTTTTT.

The chain combines TRBV7-2 with TRBJ2-1, with TRBD1 as a possible D gene (6 bases). The CDR3 runs 16 residues. Trimming shortened V by 3 bases and J by 0 bases, and 12 bases separated the two germline ends. Per germline, CDR1 SGHTA and CDR2 FQGNSA. The CDR3 DNA follows: TGTGCCAGCAGCTTCGTGGGGACACCCTCCTACAATGAGCAGTTCTTC. Translated, it gives CASSFVGTPSYNEQFF.

The chain combines TRBV5-1 with TRBJ2-7; the D gene is possibly TRBD2 (5 bases). The CDR3 extends over 14 amino acids. Germline V gene lookup returns CDR1 SGHRS and CDR2 YFSETQ. V lost 6 bases to trimming and J lost 2 bases, with 15 bases between them. The DNA for the CDR3 is TGCGCCAGCAAAGCGGACCCAAACACCTACGAGCAGTACTTC. It encodes CASKADPNTYEQYF.

This clone was seen once. This chain joins TRBV5-4 and TRBJ1-2, with 9 bases that match TRBD1. This CDR3 has 15 amino acids. The germline V gene has CDR1 SGHNT and CDR2 YYREEE (reference sequence). Trimming removed 1 base from V and 2 bases from J; junction bases left unmatched: 3. The CDR3 nucleotides read TGTGCCAGCAGCTTGCGACAGGGGGGGAACTATGGCTACACCTTC. This sequence encodes CASSLRQGGNYGYTF.

The chain has TRBV3-1 (or the pseudogene TRBV3-2) and TRBJ2-1; 7 bases agree with TRBD2. V dropped 1 base and J dropped 3; count of bases not matched to a gene: 6. This CDR3 has 16 residues. The V gene's germline CDR1 is LGHDT and CDR2 YNNKEL (reference sequence). The CDR3 reads CASSQARGESYNEQFF. In nucleotides, the CDR3 is TGTGCCAGCAGCCAAGCCCGGGGGGAAAGCTACAATGAGCAGTTCTTC.

The V and J genes are TRBV2 and TRBJ1-4; 8 nucleotides line up with TRBD1. CDR3 size: 12 residues. Germline assignment: CDR1 SNHLY and CDR2 FYNNEI. V lost 11 bases, J lost 8 bases, and 7 bases stayed unmatched. Here the CDR3 DNA reads TGTGCCGGAGGAACAGGGGGGGAAAAACTGTTTTTT. Its protein is CAGGTGGEKLFF.

This clone was seen only a few times. V is TRBV4-2 and J is TRBJ1-3; TRBD1 agrees at 8 bases. This CDR3 is 20 amino acids long. The germline V gene encodes CDR1 LGHNA and CDR2 YNFKEQ. V lost 4 bases, J lost 0 bases, and 17 bases stayed unmatched. DNA of the CDR3: TGTGCCAGCAGCCCCGATATTCCAGGGGGCAGATTTAGCTCTGGAAACACCATATATTTT. It specifies CASSPDIPGGRFSSGNTIYF.

The rearrangement uses TRBV15 and TRBJ2-7, with 10 positions matching TRBD2. The CDR3 length is 14 residues. The V gene's germline CDR1 is LNHNV and CDR2 YYDKDF (reference sequence). The junction had 4 bases not matched to a gene; V was cut back by 5 bases and J by 3 bases. CDR3 in amino acids: CATSPRLAGYEQYF. CDR3 DNA: TGTGCCACCAGCCCGCGACTAGCGGGCTACGAGCAGTACTTC.

This clone was found once. This chain links TRBV7-9 with TRBJ1-4; the match to TRBD1 covers 7 bases. This CDR3 has 16 residues. Germline V gene lookup returns CDR1 SEHNR and CDR2 FQNEAQ (reference sequence). After removal of 4 bases from V and 4 bases from J, the junction contained 9 bases not matched to a gene. For the CDR3, the DNA is TGTGCCAGCAGCTCCGACAGGGTCGCTAGTAATGAAAAACTGTTTTTT. Encoded protein: CASSSDRVASNEKLFF.

V usage is TRBV30 and J usage is TRBJ1-6; the match to TRBD1 covers 7 bases. J lost 8 bases, V lost 3 bases, and 13 bases had no gene match. The CDR3 has 16 amino acids. From germline, CDR1 is GTSNPN and CDR2 SVGIG (reference sequence). Here the CDR3 reads CAWSLASYRGDSPLHF. The CDR3 coding sequence is TGTGCCTGGAGCTTAGCGTCCTACAGGGGCGATTCACCCCTCCACTTT. The full variable domain, its missing parts supplied by reference TRBV30 and TRBJ1-6, is SQTIHQWPATLVQPVGSPLSLECTVEGTSNPNLYWYRQAAGRGLQLLFYSVGIGQISSEVPQNLSASRPQDRQFILSSKKLLLSDSGFYLCAWSLASYRGDSPLHFGNGTRLTVT.

The chain employs TRBV5-1 and TRBJ2-7; D gene unclear. This CDR3 contains 13 residues. V lost 0 bases and J 3 bases, leaving 7 bases between the germline ends. Germline V lookup: CDR1 SGHRS, CDR2 YFSETQ. The chain's CDR3 is CASSLGQDYEQYF. The DNA for the CDR3 is TGCGCCAGCAGCTTGGGCCAGGACTACGAGCAGTACTTC.

This rearrangement joins TRBV3-1 (or the pseudogene TRBV3-2) to TRBJ2-5, with D perhaps TRBD2 (6 bases). The germline V gene has CDR1 LGHDT and CDR2 YNNKEL (reference sequence). This CDR3 comprises 14 residues. V dropped 0 bases and J dropped 4 bases, with 9 bases sitting between them. CDR3 coding DNA: TGTGCCAGCAGCCAAGATTGGGGGGTAGAGACCCAGTACTTC. Amino acids: CASSQDWGVETQYF.

The CDR3 DNA sequence: TGTGCCAGCAGCTTGGACGCAGGGGCTACTGAAGCTTTCTTT. Its protein product is CASSLDAGATEAFF. The chain couples TRBV5-8 to TRBJ1-1; possible D gene TRBD1, 6 bases. The V end lost 0 bases, the J end lost 5 bases, and 11 bases lay between the germline ends. The germline V gene encodes CDR1 SGHTS and CDR2 YDEGEE. The CDR3 loop spans 14 amino acids.

V and J are TRBV2 and TRBJ1-5; the match to TRBD1 covers 7 bases. Germline CDR1 is SNHLY and CDR2 is FYNNEI. The ends lost 6 bases at V and 6 bases at J; junction bases unmatched: 5. This CDR3 spans 13 amino acids. CDR3 in amino acids: CASRGGLGQPQHF. DNA of the CDR3: TGTGCCAGCAGAGGGGGCTTGGGTCAGCCCCAGCATTTT.

The V gene is TRBV6-2 or TRBV6-3, the J gene TRBJ1-1; D is unclear. V was cut by 6 bases and J by 8 bases, with 19 bases left in between. Germline V lookup: CDR1 MNHEY, CDR2 SVGEGT. This CDR3 contains 14 residues. The CDR3 nucleotides read TGTGCCAGCAGCCTATCTAGACCCCCTTACGAAGCTTTCTTT. Translation: CASSLSRPPYEAFF.

V gene TRBV14 combines with J gene TRBJ2-7, with 10 bases identical to TRBD1. CDR3 length: 15 residues. Germline lookup yields CDR1 SGHDN and CDR2 FVKESK. The V and J ends lost 1 base and 3 bases, in that order; junction bases with no gene match: 3. The CDR3 DNA reads as TGTGCCAGCAGCCAAGGGTGGACAGGGGGCTACGAGCAGTACTTC. This sequence encodes CASSQGWTGGYEQYF.

The chain is built from TRBV19 and TRBJ1-2; no reliable D call. Trimming shortened V by 2 bases and J by 8 bases, and 12 bases separated the two germline ends. CDR1 LNHDA and CDR2 SQIVND come from the germline V gene (reference sequence). This CDR3 region has 13 residues. The CDR3 nucleotides read TGTGCCAGTAGTATACCCGCCCTGCGGGGCTACACCTTC. This gives the protein CASSIPALRGYTF.

This chain connects TRBV5-6 to TRBJ2-7; TRBD2 matches 8 bases. The CDR3 is 15 residues long. V trimming: 4 bases; J trimming: 5 bases; junction bases outside the gene matches: 11. Germline V gene sequence: CDR1 SGHDT, CDR2 YYEEEE. CDR3 residues: CASSPGGSGGDEQYF. DNA of the CDR3: TGTGCCAGCAGCCCGGGCGGTTCCGGGGGGGACGAGCAGTACTTC.

The V gene is TRBV6-5, the J gene TRBJ2-7; a possible D gene is TRBD1 (5 bases). V lost 6 bases and J lost 2, with 17 bases in between. The CDR3 runs to 15 residues. From germline, CDR1 is MNHEY and CDR2 SVGAGI. The CDR3 loop is CASSSTATSTYEQYF. DNA for the CDR3: TGTGCCAGCAGCTCGACAGCGACTTCCACCTACGAGCAGTACTTC.

The chain recombines TRBV6-5 with TRBJ2-5, with D perhaps TRBD1 (6 bases). Germline V gene lookup returns CDR1 MNHEY and CDR2 SVGAGI. The CDR3 runs to 13 residues. Trimming left V 6 bases short and J 3 bases short, with 11 bases between. DNA for the CDR3: TGTGCCAGCAGCCACCCAGGGGAAGAGACCCAGTACTTC. Translation: CASSHPGEETQYF.

The J gene is TRBJ2-5, the V gene TRBV6-6; TRBD2 agrees at 8 bases. Germline V gene sequence: CDR1 MNHNY, CDR2 SVGAGI (reference sequence). This CDR3 spans 15 amino acids. The V and J ends lost 4 bases and 4 bases, in that order; junction bases with no gene match: 8. The CDR3 sequence: CASSSTPGGRETQYF. DNA of the CDR3: TGTGCCAGCAGTTCCACACCGGGGGGGAGAGAGACCCAGTACTTC.